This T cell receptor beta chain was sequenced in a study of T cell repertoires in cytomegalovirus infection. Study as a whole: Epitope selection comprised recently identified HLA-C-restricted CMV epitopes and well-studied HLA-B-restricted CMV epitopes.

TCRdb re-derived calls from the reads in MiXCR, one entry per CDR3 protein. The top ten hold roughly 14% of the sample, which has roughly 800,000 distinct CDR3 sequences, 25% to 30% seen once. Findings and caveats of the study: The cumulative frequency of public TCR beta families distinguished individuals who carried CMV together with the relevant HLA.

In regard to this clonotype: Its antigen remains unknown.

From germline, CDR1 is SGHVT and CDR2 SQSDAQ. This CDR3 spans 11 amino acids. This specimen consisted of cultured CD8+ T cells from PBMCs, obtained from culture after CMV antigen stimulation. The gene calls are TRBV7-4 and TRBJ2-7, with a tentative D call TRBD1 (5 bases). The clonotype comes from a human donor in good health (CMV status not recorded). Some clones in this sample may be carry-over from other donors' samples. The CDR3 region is CDQAGYYEQYV. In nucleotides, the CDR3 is TGTGACCAGGCAGGGTACTACGAGCAGTACGTC.